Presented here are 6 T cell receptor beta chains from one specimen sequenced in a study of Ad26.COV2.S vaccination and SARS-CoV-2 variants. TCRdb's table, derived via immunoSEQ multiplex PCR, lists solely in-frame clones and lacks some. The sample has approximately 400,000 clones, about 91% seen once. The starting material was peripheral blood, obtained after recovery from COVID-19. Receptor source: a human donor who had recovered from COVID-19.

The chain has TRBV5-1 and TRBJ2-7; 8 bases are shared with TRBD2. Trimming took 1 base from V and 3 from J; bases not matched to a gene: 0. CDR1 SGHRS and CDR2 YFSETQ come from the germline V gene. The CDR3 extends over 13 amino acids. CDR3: CASSLTSGYEQYF. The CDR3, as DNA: TGCGCCAGCAGCTTGACTAGCGGCTACGAGCAGTACTTC.

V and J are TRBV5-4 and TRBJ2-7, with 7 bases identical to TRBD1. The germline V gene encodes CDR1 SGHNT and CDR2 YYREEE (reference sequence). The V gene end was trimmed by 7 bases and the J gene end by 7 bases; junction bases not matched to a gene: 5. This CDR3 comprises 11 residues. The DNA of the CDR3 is TGTGCCAGCGCCACACAGGGGGAGCAGTACTTC. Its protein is CASATQGEQYF. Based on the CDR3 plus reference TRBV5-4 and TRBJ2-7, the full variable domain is ETGVTQSPTHLIKTRGQQVTLRCSSQSGHNTVSWYQQALGQGPQFIFQYYREEENGRGNFPPRFSGLQFPNYSSELNVNALELDDSALYLCASATQGEQYFGPGTRLTVT.

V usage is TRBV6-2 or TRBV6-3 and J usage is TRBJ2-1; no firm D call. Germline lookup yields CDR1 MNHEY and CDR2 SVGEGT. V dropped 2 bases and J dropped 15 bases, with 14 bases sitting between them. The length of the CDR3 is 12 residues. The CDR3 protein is CASSYGGTPWFF. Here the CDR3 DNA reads TGTGCCAGCAGTTACGGCGGCACCCCGTGGTTCTTC.

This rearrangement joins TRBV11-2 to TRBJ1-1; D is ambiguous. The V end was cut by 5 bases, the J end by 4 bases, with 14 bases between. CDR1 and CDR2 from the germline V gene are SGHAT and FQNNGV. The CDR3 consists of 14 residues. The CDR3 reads CASSPGAGFTEAFF. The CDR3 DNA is TGTGCCAGCAGCCCCGGCGCGGGGTTCACTGAAGCTTTCTTT.

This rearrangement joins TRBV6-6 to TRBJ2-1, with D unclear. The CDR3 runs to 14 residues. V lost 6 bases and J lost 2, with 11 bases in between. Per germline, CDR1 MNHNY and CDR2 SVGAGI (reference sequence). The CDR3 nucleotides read TGTGCCAGCAGATCGCTGAGGACCTACAATGAGCAGTTCTTC. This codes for CASRSLRTYNEQFF.

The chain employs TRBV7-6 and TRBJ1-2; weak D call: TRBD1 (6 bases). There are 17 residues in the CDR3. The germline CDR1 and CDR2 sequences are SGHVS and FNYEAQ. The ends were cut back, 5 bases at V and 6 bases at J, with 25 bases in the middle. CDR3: CASSVGQFGSFTDGYTF. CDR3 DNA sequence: TGTGCCAGCAGCGTCGGACAGTTTGGAAGCTTCACGGATGGCTACACCTTC.